This T cell receptor (beta chain) was found in a study of T cells in tumors after PD-1 blockade. The CDR3 has 14 amino acids. CDR1 and CDR2 (germline): SGHDT, YYEEEE. J gave up 9 bases and V 0 bases, and 4 bases lay outside the gene matches. Regarding time point: second of two pre-therapy site-matched biopsies roughly two months apart. The data were produced by immunoSEQ multiplex PCR, yet TCRdb's version contains in-frame clones alone and is incomplete. The table lists approximately 1,800 clones, approximately 74% of them singletons. The chain combines TRBV5-6 with TRBJ2-1; 9 nucleotides line up with TRBD2. Sample: tumor tissue, taken before anti-PD-1 treatment. This TCR was recovered from a human donor with basal cell carcinoma. CDR3 in DNA: TGTGCCAGCAGCTTGGAAGGGACTAGCATTGAGCAGTTCTTC. It translates to CASSLEGTSIEQFF. Filled out from reference TRBV5-6 and TRBJ2-1, the complete variable domain reads DAGVTQSPTHLIKTRGQQVTLRCSPKSGHDTVSWYQQALGQGPQFIFQYYEEEERQRGNFPDRFSGHQFPNYSSELNVNALLLGDSALYLCASSLEGTSIEQFFGPGTRLTVL.